The entry below gives a single T cell receptor (beta chain) sequence along with its context. The data belong to a study of blood T cell repertoires in COVID-19. For the study at large: COVID-19 samples from acute and convalescent phases originated in the United States, Italy and Spain. T cells, B-cell-depleted T cells, or PBMCs provided the cDNA or gDNA that served as material.

Study processing details: Quantification of nucleated cells was approximated via reference gene primer amplification. Clones were sequenced by immunoSEQ multiplex PCR, and TCRdb holds only the in-frame ones, with some missing. That table furnishes V, J and clone size, whereas the DNA furnished D and trimming. Of approximately 74,000 clones listed, around 90% are singletons. The sequenced sample was peripheral blood. The source of this sequence is a woman aged 60 to 75 with active COVID-19.

The CDR3 spells CASRSLAGGIYSYEQYF. As DNA, the CDR3 is TGTGCCAGCAGATCACTAGCGGGAGGGATATATTCCTACGAGCAGTACTTC. J is TRBJ2-7 and V is TRBV28, with 13 positions matching TRBD2. V gave up 6 bases and J gave up 1 base; unmatched junction bases: 9. This CDR3 is built from 17 residues. CDR1 and CDR2 (germline): MDHEN, SYDVKM.